These T cell receptor beta chains were read from a single sample in a study of CD8+ T cells in alopecia areata. This table comes from immunoSEQ multiplex PCR, and its TCRdb copy is limited to in-frame clones, with some not included. The repertoire holds over 120,000 clones, with roughly 54% as singletons. This material consisted of CD8+ T cells sorted from blood, taken at week 4, from a patient treated with tofacitinib. The receptors shown here come from a human donor with alopecia areata. CDR3s leave out the opening cysteine and the closing phenylalanine or tryptophan.

V gene	CDR3 length	CDR3 protein
TRBV29-1	12	SALAGNPSGELF
TRBV7-9	14	ASSPMPRDSTDTQY
TRBV7-7	13	ASSARGGGWDEQF
TRBV27	11	ASKGVGNQPQH
TRBV19	11	ASSSRQNFQTY
TRBV4-2	14	ASSQISGGSSYEQY
TRBV30	9	AWSVGIEQY
TRBV9	13	ASSVAAGANQPQH
TRBV7-2	9	ASRQSGGYT
TRBV6-6	13	ASSYASGLTNEQF
TRBV9	10	ASSVGTSEQY